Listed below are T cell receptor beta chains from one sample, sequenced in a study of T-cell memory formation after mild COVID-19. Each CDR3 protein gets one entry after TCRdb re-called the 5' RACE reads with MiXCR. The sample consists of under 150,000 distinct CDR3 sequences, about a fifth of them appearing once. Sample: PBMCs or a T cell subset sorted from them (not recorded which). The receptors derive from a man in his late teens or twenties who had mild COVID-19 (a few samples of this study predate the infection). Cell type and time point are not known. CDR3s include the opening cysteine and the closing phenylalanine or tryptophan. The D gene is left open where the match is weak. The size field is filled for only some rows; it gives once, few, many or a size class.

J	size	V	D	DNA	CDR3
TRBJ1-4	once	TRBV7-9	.	TGTGCCAGCAGCTGGGAGGGTGAAAAACTGTTTTTT	CASSWEGEKLFF
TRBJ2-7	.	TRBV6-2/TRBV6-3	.	TGTGCCAGCAGTCACGGCGGATACGAGCAGTACTTC	CASSHGGYEQYF
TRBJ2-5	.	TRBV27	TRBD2	TGTGCCAGCAGTTTATCCGGGACTAGCTCCGAAGAGACCCAGTACTTC	CASSLSGTSSEETQYF
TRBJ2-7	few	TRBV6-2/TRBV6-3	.	TGTGCCAGCAGAGTGGGACTGAACCTCTACGAGCAGTACTTC	CASRVGLNLYEQYF
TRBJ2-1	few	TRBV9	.	TGTGCCAGCAGCGTCGGAGACGACCCCAATGAGCAGTTCTTC	CASSVGDDPNEQFF
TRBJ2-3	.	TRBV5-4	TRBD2	TGTGCCAGCAGCTGGAGCGGGGGGAACACAGATACGCAGTATTTT	CASSWSGGNTDTQYF
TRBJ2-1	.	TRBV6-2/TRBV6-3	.	TGTGCCAGCAGTTCGGACCGGGACACTGCCTACAATGAGCAGTTCTTC	CASSSDRDTAYNEQFF
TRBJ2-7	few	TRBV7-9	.	TGTGCCAGCAGCCCGCAGGGCAGGGGTTACGAGCAGTACTTC	CASSPQGRGYEQYF
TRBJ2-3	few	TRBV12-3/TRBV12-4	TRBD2	TGTGCCAGCAGTTCGCCGGGACTAGAAGATACGCAGTATTTT	CASSSPGLEDTQYF
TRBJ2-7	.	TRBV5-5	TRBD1	TGTGCCAGCAGAAGTTCCGGGACAGGCCCCTACGAGCAGTACTTC	CASRSSGTGPYEQYF
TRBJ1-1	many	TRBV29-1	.	TGCAGCGCGGAAGACGGGATGAACACTGAAGCTTTCTTT	CSAEDGMNTEAFF
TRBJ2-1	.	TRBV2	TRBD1	TGTGCCAGCAGTGAAGGACAGGGGGCGTCAGATGAGCAGTTCTTC	CASSEGQGASDEQFF
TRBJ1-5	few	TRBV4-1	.	TGCGCCAGCAGCCAAGATGCGACGGACTTACAGCATTTT	CASSQDATDLQHF
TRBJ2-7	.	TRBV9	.	TGTGCCAGCAGCCCACGACCCATCCAGACCACAGCGGGCTACGAGCAGTACTTC	CASSPRPIQTTAGYEQYF
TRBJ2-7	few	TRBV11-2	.	TGTGCCAGCAGCCGGACAGCCACCGAGCAGTACTTC	CASSRTATEQYF
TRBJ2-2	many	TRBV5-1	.	TGCGCCAGCAGCTTTAACACCGGGGAGCTGTTTTTT	CASSFNTGELFF
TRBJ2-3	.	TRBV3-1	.	TGTGCCAGCAGCCTCGTGAGGACAGACACAGATACGCAGTATTTT	CASSLVRTDTDTQYF
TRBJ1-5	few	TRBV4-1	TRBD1	TGCGCCAGCAGCCAAGAACCTCAGGGGGCGGGACAGCCCCAGCATTTT	CASSQEPQGAGQPQHF
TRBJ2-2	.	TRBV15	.	TGTGCCACCAGCACCGATAGATTTAACACCGGGGAGCTGTTTTTT	CATSTDRFNTGELFF
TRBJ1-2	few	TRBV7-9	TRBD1	TGTGCCAGCAGCTTAGGGGGCTGGGACAGGCTCAACTATGGCTACACCTTC	CASSLGGWDRLNYGYTF
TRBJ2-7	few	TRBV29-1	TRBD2	TGCAGCGTCCCAAGCGGGGACTCCTACGAGCAGTACTTC	CSVPSGDSYEQYF
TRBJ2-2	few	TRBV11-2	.	TGTGCCAGCAGCTTGTGGGCGGCAACGAACACCGGGGAGCTGTTTTTT	CASSLWAATNTGELFF
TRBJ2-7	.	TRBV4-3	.	TGCGCCAGCAGCCAAGAATATGGCTGGACCTACGAGCAGTACTTC	CASSQEYGWTYEQYF
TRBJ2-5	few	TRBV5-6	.	TGTGCCAGCAGCCTCTCTGGGACCCAGTACTTC	CASSLSGTQYF
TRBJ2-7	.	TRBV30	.	TGTGCCTGGAGTGACTATGGACTCATCTACGAGCAGTACTTC	CAWSDYGLIYEQYF
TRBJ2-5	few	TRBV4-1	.	TGCGCCAGCAGCCCGTTGGAATCGGGGTCGGGAGAGACCCAGTACTTC	CASSPLESGSGETQYF
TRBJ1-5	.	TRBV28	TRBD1	TGTGCCAGCAGTTTAGTGGGGGACAGGGGGTTAAATCAGCCCCAGCATTTT	CASSLVGDRGLNQPQHF
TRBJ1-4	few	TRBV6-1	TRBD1	TGTGCCAGCAGCGACAGGGACCAGAGTGAAAAACTGTTTTTT	CASSDRDQSEKLFF
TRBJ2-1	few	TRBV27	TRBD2	TGTGCCAGCAGTGCTAGCGGGGGGGTCAATGAGCAGTTCTTC	CASSASGGVNEQFF
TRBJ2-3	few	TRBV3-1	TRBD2	TGTGCCAGCAGCCAAGAACAGCGGGGGGGAAGCGATACGCAGTATTTT	CASSQEQRGGSDTQYF
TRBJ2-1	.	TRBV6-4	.	TGTGCCAGCAGTGACTATGCAGACCCCAATAACAATGAGCAGTTCTTC	CASSDYADPNNNEQFF
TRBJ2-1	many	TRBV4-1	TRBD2	TGCGCCAGCAGCCCAACTAGCGGGGTATACAATGAGCAGTTCTTC	CASSPTSGVYNEQFF
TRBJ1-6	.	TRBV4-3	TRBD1	TGCGCCAGCAGCCAGACAGGGGGCTCCCGGGCCCACTTT	CASSQTGGSRAHF
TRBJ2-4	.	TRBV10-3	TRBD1	TGTGCCACCGGGACAGCTAAAAACATTCAGTACTTC	CATGTAKNIQYF
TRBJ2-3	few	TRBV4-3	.	TGCGCCAGCAGCCAAGGCGTCGCAGATACGCAGTATTTT	CASSQGVADTQYF
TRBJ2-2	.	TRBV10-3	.	TGTGCCATCAGTGAATCGTGGTTATCCGGGGAGCTGTTTTTT	CAISESWLSGELFF
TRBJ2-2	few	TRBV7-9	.	TGTGCCAGCAGCGTAACCAGCGGGAACACCGGGGAGCTGTTTTTT	CASSVTSGNTGELFF
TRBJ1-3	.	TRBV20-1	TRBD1	TGCAGTGCTAGAGTCACAGGGGGCGGAAACACCATATATTTT	CSARVTGGGNTIYF
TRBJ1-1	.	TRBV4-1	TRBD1	TGCGCCAGCAGCCAAGATCGGACTACAGGGGGCCGAGCTTTCTTT	CASSQDRTTGGRAFF
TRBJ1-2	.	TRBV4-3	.	TGCGCCAGCAGCCAAGAATCGGTACGGGAGAATGGCTACACCTTC	CASSQESVRENGYTF
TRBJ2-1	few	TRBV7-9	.	TGTGCCAGCAGCTTAGCTCCCTCAGAGCAGTTCTTC	CASSLAPSEQFF
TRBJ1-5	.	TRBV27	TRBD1	TGTGCCAGCAATAAAGCCGTGGGGACAGGGGGAGATCAGCCCCAGCATTTT	CASNKAVGTGGDQPQHF
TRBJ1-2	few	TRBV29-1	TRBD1	TGCAGCGTAGTTTGGACAGGGGGAAACTATGGCTACACCTTC	CSVVWTGGNYGYTF
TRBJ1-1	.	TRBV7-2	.	TGTGCCAGCAGCTTAGTCTCAGGGATGATGAACACTGAAGCTTTCTTT	CASSLVSGMMNTEAFF
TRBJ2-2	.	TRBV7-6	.	TGTGCCTGCAGCTTATCTGGGCCTTACACCGGGGAGCTGTTTTTT	CACSLSGPYTGELFF
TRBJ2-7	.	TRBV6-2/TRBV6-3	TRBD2	TGTGCCAGCAGAGGATCTAGCGGGGGGAGTGCCGAGCAGTACTTC	CASRGSSGGSAEQYF
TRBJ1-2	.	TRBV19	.	TGTGCCAGTAGTGACACTGACAGGACCTATGGCTACACCTTC	CASSDTDRTYGYTF
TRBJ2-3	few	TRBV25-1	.	TGTGCCAGCAGTGAGTACATACGCATTGGAGATACGCAGTATTTT	CASSEYIRIGDTQYF
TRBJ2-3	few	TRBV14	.	TGTGCCAGCAGCCAGAGCGCCGGAGATACGCAGTATTTT	CASSQSAGDTQYF
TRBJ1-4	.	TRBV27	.	TGTGCCAGCAGGACATCAGGGCTTTCAAGTAATGAAAAACTGTTTTTT	CASRTSGLSSNEKLFF
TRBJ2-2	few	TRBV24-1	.	TGTGCCACCAGTGATTTCTCAGGGAGCGGGGAGCTGTTTTTT	CATSDFSGSGELFF